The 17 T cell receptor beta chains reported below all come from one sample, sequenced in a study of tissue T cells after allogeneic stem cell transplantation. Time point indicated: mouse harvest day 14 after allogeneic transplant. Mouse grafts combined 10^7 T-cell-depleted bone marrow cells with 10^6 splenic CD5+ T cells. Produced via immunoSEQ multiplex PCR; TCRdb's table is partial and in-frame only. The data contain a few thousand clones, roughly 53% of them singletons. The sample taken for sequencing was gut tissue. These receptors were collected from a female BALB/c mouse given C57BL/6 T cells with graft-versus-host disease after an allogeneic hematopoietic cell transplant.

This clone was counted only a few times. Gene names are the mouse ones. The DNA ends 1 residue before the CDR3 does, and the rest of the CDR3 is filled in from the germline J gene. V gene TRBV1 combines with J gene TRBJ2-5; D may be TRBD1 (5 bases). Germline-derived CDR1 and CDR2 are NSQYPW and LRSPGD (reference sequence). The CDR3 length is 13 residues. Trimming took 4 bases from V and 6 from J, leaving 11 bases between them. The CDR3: CTCSGKEGDTQYF. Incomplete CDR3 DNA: TGCACCTGCAGTGGTAAGGAGGGGGACACCCAGTAC.

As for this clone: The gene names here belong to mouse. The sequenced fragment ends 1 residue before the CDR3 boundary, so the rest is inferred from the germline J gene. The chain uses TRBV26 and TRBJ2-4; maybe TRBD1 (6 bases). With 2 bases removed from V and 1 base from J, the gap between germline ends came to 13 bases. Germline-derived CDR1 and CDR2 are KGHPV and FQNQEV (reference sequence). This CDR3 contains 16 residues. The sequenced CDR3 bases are TGTGCCAGCAGTCTGGGACAGAGATGGGGTCAAAACACCTTGTAC. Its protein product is CASSLGQRWGQNTLY. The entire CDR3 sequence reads CASSLGQRWGQNTLYF.

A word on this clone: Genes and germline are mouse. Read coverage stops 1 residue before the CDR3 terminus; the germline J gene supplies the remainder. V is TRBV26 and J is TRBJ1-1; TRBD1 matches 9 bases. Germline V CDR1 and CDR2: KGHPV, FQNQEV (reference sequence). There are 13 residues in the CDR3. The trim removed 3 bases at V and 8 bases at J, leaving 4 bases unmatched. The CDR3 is CASSLQGAGEVFF. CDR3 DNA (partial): TGTGCCAGCAGTCTACAGGGGGCGGGGGAAGTCTTC.

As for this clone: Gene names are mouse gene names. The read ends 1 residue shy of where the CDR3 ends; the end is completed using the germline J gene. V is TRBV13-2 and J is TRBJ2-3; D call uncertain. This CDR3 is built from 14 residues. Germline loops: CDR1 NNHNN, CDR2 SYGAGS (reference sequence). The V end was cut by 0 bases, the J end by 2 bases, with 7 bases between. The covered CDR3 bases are TGTGCCAGCGGTGATGCAAAGGCTGCAGAAACGCTGTAT. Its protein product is CASGDAKAAETLY. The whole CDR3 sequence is CASGDAKAAETLYF.

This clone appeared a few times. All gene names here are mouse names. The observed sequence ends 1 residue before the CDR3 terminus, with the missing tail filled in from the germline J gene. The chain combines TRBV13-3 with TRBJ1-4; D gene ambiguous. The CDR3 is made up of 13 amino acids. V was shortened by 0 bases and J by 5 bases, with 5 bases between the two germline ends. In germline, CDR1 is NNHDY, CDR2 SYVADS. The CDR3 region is CASSDERNERLFF. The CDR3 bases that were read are TGTGCCAGCAGTGATGAGAGGAACGAAAGATTATTT.

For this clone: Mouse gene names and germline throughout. The CDR3 loop is CASSRGFAETLYF. CDR3 DNA, as far as it was read: TGTGCCAGCAGTCGGGGGTTTGCAGAAACGCTGTAT. J is TRBJ2-3 and V is TRBV26; either TRBD1 or TRBD2 may supply D (5 bases each). The read ends 1 residue early relative to the CDR3; the germline J gene fills the gap. V was clipped by 4 bases and J by 2 bases, with 7 bases between them. There are 13 residues in the CDR3. CDR1 KGHPV and CDR2 FQNQEV come from the germline V gene (reference sequence).

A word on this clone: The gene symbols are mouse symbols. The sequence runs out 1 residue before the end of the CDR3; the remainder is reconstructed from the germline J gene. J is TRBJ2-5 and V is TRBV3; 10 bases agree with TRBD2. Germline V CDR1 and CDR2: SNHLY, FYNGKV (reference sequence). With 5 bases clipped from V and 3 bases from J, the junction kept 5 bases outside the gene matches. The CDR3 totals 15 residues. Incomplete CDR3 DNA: TGTGCCAGCAGCCCCCGACTGGGGGGTCAAGACACCCAGTAC. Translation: CASSPRLGGQDTQY. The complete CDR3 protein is CASSPRLGGQDTQYF.

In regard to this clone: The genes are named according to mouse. Here the CDR3 reads CASSPLSETLYF. CDR3 bases read: TGTGCCAGCAGTCCCCTATCAGAAACGCTGTAT. This sequence joins TRBV15 and TRBJ2-3; D not certain. Sequencing ends 1 residue short of the CDR3 end; the germline J gene provides the rest. CDR1 is SGHND and CDR2 is FRSKSL in the germline V gene. The length of the CDR3 is 12 residues. Trimming took 5 bases from V and 4 from J, leaving 7 bases between them.

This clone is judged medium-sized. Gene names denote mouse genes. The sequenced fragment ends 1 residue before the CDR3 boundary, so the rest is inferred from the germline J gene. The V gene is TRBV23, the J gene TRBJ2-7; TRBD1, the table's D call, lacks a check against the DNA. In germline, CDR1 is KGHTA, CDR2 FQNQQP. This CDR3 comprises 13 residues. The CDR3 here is CSSSRGQGYEQYF. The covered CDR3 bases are TGCTCCAGCAGTCGGGGACAGGGGTATGAACAGTAC.

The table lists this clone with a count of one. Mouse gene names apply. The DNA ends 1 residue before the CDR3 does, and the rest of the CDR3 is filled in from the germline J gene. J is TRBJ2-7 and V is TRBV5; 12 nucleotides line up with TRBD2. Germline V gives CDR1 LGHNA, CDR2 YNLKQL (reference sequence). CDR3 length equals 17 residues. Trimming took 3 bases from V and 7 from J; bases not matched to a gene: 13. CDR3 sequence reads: CASSHRDWGALRGEQYF. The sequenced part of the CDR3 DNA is TGTGCCAGCAGCCACCGGGACTGGGGGGCGCTTCGGGGGGAACAGTAC.

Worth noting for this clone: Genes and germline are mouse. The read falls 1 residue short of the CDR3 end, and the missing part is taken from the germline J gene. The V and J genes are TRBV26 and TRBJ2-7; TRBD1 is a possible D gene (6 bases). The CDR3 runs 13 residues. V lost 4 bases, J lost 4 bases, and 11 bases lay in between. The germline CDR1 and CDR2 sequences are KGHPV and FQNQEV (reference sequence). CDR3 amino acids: CASSPGTTYEQYF. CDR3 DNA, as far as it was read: TGTGCCAGCAGTCCGGGGACAACTTATGAACAGTAC.

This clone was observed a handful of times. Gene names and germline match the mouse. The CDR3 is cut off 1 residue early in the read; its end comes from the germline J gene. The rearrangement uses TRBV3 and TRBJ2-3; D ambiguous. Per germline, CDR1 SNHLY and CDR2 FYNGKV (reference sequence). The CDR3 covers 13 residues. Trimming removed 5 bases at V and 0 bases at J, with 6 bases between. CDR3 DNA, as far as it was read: TGTGCCAGCAGCCCTGCAAGTGCAGAAACGCTGTAT. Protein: CASSPASAETLY. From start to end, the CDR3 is CASSPASAETLYF. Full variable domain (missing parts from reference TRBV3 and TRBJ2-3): GPKVLQIPSHQIIDMGQMVTLNCDPVSNHLYFYWYKQILGQQMEFLVNFYNGKVMEKSKLFKDQFSVERPDGSYFTLKIQPTALEDSAVYFCASSPASAETLYFGSGTRLTVL.

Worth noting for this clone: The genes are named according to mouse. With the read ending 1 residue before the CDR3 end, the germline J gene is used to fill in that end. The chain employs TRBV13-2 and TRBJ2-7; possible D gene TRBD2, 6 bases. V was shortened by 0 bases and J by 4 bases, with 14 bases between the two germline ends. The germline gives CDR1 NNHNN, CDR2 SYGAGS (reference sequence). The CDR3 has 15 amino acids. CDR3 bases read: TGTGCCAGCGGTGATGCAACGGGACTTATTTATGAACAGTAC. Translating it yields CASGDATGLIYEQY. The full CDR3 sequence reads CASGDATGLIYEQYF.

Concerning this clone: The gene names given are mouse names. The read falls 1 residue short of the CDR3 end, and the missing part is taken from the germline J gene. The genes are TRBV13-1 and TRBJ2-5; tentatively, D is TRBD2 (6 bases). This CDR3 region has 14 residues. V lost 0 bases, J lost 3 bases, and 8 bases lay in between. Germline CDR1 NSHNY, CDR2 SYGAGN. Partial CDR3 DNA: TGTGCCAGCAGTGATGCGGGACTTCAAGACACCCAGTAC. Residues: CASSDAGLQDTQY. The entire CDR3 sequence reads CASSDAGLQDTQYF.

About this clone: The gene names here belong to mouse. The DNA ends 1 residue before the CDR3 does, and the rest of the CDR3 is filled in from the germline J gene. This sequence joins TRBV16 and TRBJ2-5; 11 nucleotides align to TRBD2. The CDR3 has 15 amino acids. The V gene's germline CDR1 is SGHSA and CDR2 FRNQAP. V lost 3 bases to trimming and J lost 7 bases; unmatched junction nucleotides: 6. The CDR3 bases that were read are TGTGCAAGCAGCTTTAACTGGGGGGGCGCGCACACCCAGTAC. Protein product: CASSFNWGGAHTQY. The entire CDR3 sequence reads CASSFNWGGAHTQYF.

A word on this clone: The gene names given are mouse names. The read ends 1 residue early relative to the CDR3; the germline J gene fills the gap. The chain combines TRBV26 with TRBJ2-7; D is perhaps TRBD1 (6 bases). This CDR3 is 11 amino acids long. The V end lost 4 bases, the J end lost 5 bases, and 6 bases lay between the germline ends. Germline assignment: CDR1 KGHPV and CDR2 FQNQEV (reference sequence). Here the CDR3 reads CASSPGDEQYF. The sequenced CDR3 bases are TGTGCCAGCAGTCCAGGGGATGAACAGTAC.

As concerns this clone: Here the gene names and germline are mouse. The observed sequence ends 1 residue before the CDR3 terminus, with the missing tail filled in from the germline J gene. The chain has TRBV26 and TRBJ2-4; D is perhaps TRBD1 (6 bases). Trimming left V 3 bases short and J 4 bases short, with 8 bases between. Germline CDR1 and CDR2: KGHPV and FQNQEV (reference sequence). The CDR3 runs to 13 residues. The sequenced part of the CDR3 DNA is TGTGCCAGCAGTCTCCGGGACAAAAACACCTTGTAC. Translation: CASSLRDKNTLY. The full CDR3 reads CASSLRDKNTLYF.